This T cell receptor beta chain was identified during a study of Ad26.COV2.S vaccination and SARS-CoV-2 variants. CDR3 size: 14 residues. CDR1 and CDR2 (germline): WSHSY, SAAADI. V was clipped by 0 bases and J by 7 bases, with 10 bases between them. Specified treatment: some 19 received Ad26.COV2.S at low or high dose, single or two shots; several received placebo; per-sample allocation not given. Sampling occurred on day 63 after the first vaccine or placebo injection. Assay used: immunoSEQ multiplex PCR; TCRdb lists only in-frame clones, some missing. Among around 400,000 clones listed, 80% to 95% were seen once.

The TCR originated in a person aged 18-60 years who received the Ad26.COV2.S COVID-19 vaccine or a placebo. Sequenced material: peripheral blood, taken in a trial of Ad26.COV2.S vaccine versus placebo. The V gene is TRBV10-2, the J gene TRBJ2-1, with D possibly matching TRBD2 (5 bases). The CDR3 reads CASSESGRGNEQFF. CDR3 bases: TGCGCCAGCAGTGAGTCTGGGAGAGGGAATGAGCAGTTCTTC.